The 27 T cell receptor beta chains in this list originate from one sample, sequenced in a study of blood T cell repertoires in COVID-19 (dated by TCRdb to the early 2020s). The library was prepared using the immunoSEQ multiplex PCR assay. This is the immuneACCESS table as TCRdb keeps it, with only in-frame sequences that have V and J called. A part of the clones is gone; compared with another copy, unresolved V genes explain less than half, and the rest is unexplained. Across this sample there are about 87,000 clones, with over 80% seen only once. In total, the top ten clones hold approximately 12% of the sample. Sequenced sample: peripheral blood. These receptors were taken from an elderly man with acute or convalescent COVID-19.

The chain has TRBV3-1 (or the pseudogene TRBV3-2) and TRBJ1-4, with no clear D. CDR3 length equals 16 residues. Trimming removed 1 base at V and 8 bases at J, with 17 bases between. Germline V gene lookup returns CDR1 LGHDT and CDR2 YNNKEL (reference sequence). CDR3 coding DNA: TGTGCCAGCAGCCAAGCAGTTTCGATTCCCCCCGAAAAACTGTTTTTT. Translating it yields CASSQAVSIPPEKLFF.

V usage is TRBV2 and J usage is TRBJ2-7; the match to TRBD1 covers 10 bases. CDR3 size: 14 residues. With V trimmed by 6 bases and J by 4 bases, 6 bases remained unmatched. CDR1 and CDR2 from the germline V gene are SNHLY and FYNNEI. The CDR3 DNA reads TGTGCCAGCAGCGGACAGGGGGTTGGGTACGAGCAGTACTTC. It codes for CASSGQGVGYEQYF.

About this clone: Other DNA sequences in the sample encode the same CDR3. The chain joins TRBV6-6 to TRBJ1-2; D remains unclear. The CDR3 length is 11 residues. Germline CDR1 and CDR2: MNHNY and SVGAGI (reference sequence). V dropped 3 bases and J dropped 6 bases, with 5 bases sitting between them. Here the CDR3 reads CASSYLDGYTF. CDR3 in DNA: TGTGCCAGCAGTTATTTAGATGGCTACACCTTC.

V gene TRBV18 combines with J gene TRBJ2-1; tentatively, D is TRBD2 (5 bases). V gave up 6 bases and J gave up 8 bases, with 11 bases separating them. CDR1 is KGHSH and CDR2 is LQKENI in the germline V gene. The CDR3 consists of 12 residues. In nucleotides, the CDR3 is TGTGCCAGCTCTCCTACTAGGGATGAGCAGTTCTTC. Translating it yields CASSPTRDEQFF.

This chain links TRBV4-1 with TRBJ2-1; 7 nucleotides align to TRBD2. Unmatched junction bases numbered 6, after V lost 0 bases and J lost 4 bases. The CDR3 is 16 amino acids. Per the germline V gene, CDR1 is MGHRA and CDR2 is YSYEKL. The CDR3 sequence: CASSQDPGGSYNEQFF. CDR3 in DNA: TGCGCCAGCAGCCAAGATCCCGGGGGGTCGTACAATGAGCAGTTCTTC.

This rearrangement joins TRBV11-2 to TRBJ2-3, with 8 bases fitting TRBD2. The CDR3 has 16 amino acids. The J segment lost 8 bases and the V segment lost 3 bases, leaving 13 bases of the junction unmatched. Germline V gene sequence: CDR1 SGHAT, CDR2 FQNNGV. In DNA, the CDR3 is TGTGCCAGCAGCTTCCCGAGCGGGAGCGAAAGTGGTACGCAGTATTTT. Its protein is CASSFPSGSESGTQYF.

V and J are TRBV7-9 and TRBJ2-1; 7 positions match TRBD2. Germline V gene sequence: CDR1 SEHNR, CDR2 FQNEAQ (reference sequence). The CDR3 length is 16 residues. The V segment lost 4 bases and the J segment 0 bases; nucleotides outside the gene matches: 6. The CDR3, as DNA: TGTGCCAGCAGCTCAAGCGGGGCCAACTCCTACAATGAGCAGTTCTTC. It translates to CASSSSGANSYNEQFF.

The chain recombines TRBV6-1 with TRBJ1-5; D not resolved. Germline CDR1 and CDR2: MNHNS and SASEGT. The CDR3 consists of 11 residues. Trimming cost V 3 bases and J 9 bases, with 6 bases left between them. CDR3 sequence (DNA): TGTGCCAGCAGTGAGTCTCGGCCCCAGCATTTT. Protein: CASSESRPQHF.

The chain carries TRBV18 and TRBJ1-1; D remains ambiguous. CDR1 is KGHSH, CDR2 LQKENI, per germline. V lost 2 bases and J 3 bases, leaving 7 bases between the germline ends. This CDR3 has 13 amino acids. In nucleotides, the CDR3 is TGTGCCAGCTCACCAAATCCGTACACTGAAGCTTTCTTT. Translating it yields CASSPNPYTEAFF.

The chain joins TRBV25-1 to TRBJ2-7, with 7 bases aligning to TRBD1. This CDR3 spans 14 amino acids. Germline loops: CDR1 MGHDK, CDR2 SYGVNS. Germline trimming cut 4 bases from V and 1 base from J; bases unmatched to any gene: 4. The CDR3 here is CASSGLRGSYEQYF. The CDR3 nucleotides read TGTGCCAGCAGTGGCCTCAGGGGGTCCTACGAGCAGTACTTC.

V and J are TRBV6-1 and TRBJ2-2, with TRBD1 matching 7 bases. The CDR3 loop spans 16 amino acids. Per germline, CDR1 MNHNS and CDR2 SASEGT. Trimming at V came to 4 bases and at J to 4 bases, leaving 9 bases not matched to a gene. CDR3 loop: CASSAITGVGTGELFF. CDR3 DNA: TGTGCCAGCAGTGCTATCACAGGGGTGGGCACCGGGGAGCTGTTTTTT.

The rearrangement uses TRBV19 and TRBJ1-6; tentative D call: TRBD1 (5 bases). The CDR3 loop spans 15 amino acids. Trimming shortened V by 4 bases and J by 3 bases, and 10 bases separated the two germline ends. Germline V gives CDR1 LNHDA, CDR2 SQIVND (reference sequence). CDR3 in DNA: TGTGCCAGTAGTACCGGGGGAGGCTATAATTCACCCCTCCACTTT. Translated, it gives CASSTGGGYNSPLHF.

The J gene is TRBJ1-2, the V gene TRBV9, with 7 bases fitting TRBD1. Per germline, CDR1 SGDLS and CDR2 YYNGEE. This CDR3 is built from 15 residues. Trimming took 4 bases from V and 5 from J; bases not matched to a gene: 11. CDR3 region: CASSQSTGTVYGYTF. DNA for the CDR3: TGTGCCAGCAGCCAATCCACCGGGACAGTATATGGCTACACCTTC.

The chain recombines TRBV11-3 with TRBJ2-1; the D gene is possibly TRBD1 (6 bases). The germline V gene has CDR1 SGHNT and CDR2 YENEEA. The CDR3 spans 16 residues. Trimming took 5 bases from V and 4 from J, leaving 18 bases between them. The CDR3 is CASSASRGSPYNEQFF. CDR3 in DNA: TGTGCCAGCAGCGCCTCCAGGGGATCCCCATACAATGAGCAGTTCTTC.

The gene calls are TRBV7-2 and TRBJ2-7, with 10 nucleotides matching TRBD2. The CDR3 has 16 residues. Germline V gives CDR1 SGHTA, CDR2 FQGNSA. With V trimmed by 1 base and J by 2 bases, 5 bases remained unmatched. DNA for the CDR3: TGTGCCAGCAGCTTAGTTCCTAGCGGGGGCACCTACGAGCAGTACTTC. Protein: CASSLVPSGGTYEQYF.

The chain is built from TRBV9 and TRBJ2-7, with D possibly matching TRBD2 (5 bases). V gave up 4 bases and J gave up 4 bases, with 18 bases separating them. This CDR3 comprises 15 residues. The germline V gene encodes CDR1 SGDLS and CDR2 YYNGEE. DNA for the CDR3: TGTGCCAGCAGCCCGGGGTTGGGCCTTCGATACGAGCAGTACTTC. Protein: CASSPGLGLRYEQYF.

This clone has more than one count but fewer than ten. The rearrangement uses TRBV30 and TRBJ1-6; D is perhaps TRBD1 (5 bases). The CDR3 consists of 14 residues. Trimming pared 7 bases from V and 7 bases from J, leaving 17 bases between. Germline V gives CDR1 GTSNPN, CDR2 SVGIG (reference sequence). The CDR3 DNA reads as TGTGCCTCGAACGGGGGAACATCAAATTCACCCCTCCACTTT. Its translation is CASNGGTSNSPLHF.

V and J are TRBV6-5 and TRBJ1-2, with no clear D. V lost 2 bases and J lost 0, with 7 bases in between. CDR3 length equals 14 residues. CDR1 is MNHEY, CDR2 SVGAGI, per germline. CDR3 coding DNA: TGTGCCAGCAGTTACAGAGGAACTAACTATGGCTACACCTTC. This translates into CASSYRGTNYGYTF.

For the CDR3, the DNA is TGTGCCAGCAGCTTAGGAGGAGGGACTGGGGCCAACGTCCTGACTTTC. Its translation: CASSLGGGTGANVLTF. The V gene is TRBV11-3, the J gene TRBJ2-6, with a weak D call TRBD2 (6 bases). Looked up from germline, CDR1 is SGHNT and CDR2 is YENEEA. The CDR3 is 16 residues long. Between the trimmed V and J ends, which lost 1 base and 2 bases, there was a span of 9 bases.

The chain is built from TRBV11-2 and TRBJ1-2; 7 bases are a match to TRBD1. CDR1 SGHAT and CDR2 FQNNGV come from the germline V gene. V gave up 5 bases and J gave up 5 bases; unmatched junction bases: 11. The CDR3 covers 15 residues. CDR3 protein: CASSPGQYNSYGYTF. Written as DNA, the CDR3 is TGTGCCAGCAGCCCGGGACAGTACAATTCTTATGGCTACACCTTC. The full variable domain, in which reference TRBV11-2 and TRBJ1-2 provide the parts outside the CDR3, is EAGVAQSPRYKIIEKRQSVAFWCNPISGHATLYWYQQILGQGPKLLIQFQNNGVVDDSQLPKDRFSAERLKGVDSTLKIQPAKLEDSAVYLCASSPGQYNSYGYTFGSGTRLTVV.

The chain joins TRBV11-2 to TRBJ2-1, with TRBD2 matching 12 bases. V lost 4 bases to trimming and J lost 4 bases; unmatched junction nucleotides: 5. The CDR3 is 16 residues long. Germline lookup yields CDR1 SGHAT and CDR2 FQNNGV. The chain's CDR3 is CASSSRTSGEYNEQFF. Written as DNA, the CDR3 is TGTGCCAGCAGCTCCCGGACTAGCGGGGAATACAATGAGCAGTTCTTC.

This clone was picked up a small number of times. The chain uses TRBV3-1 (or the pseudogene TRBV3-2) and TRBJ1-3; maybe TRBD1 (6 bases). Germline CDR1 and CDR2: LGHDT and YNNKEL (reference sequence). The CDR3 length is 14 residues. With 6 bases removed from V and 2 bases from J, the gap between germline ends came to 11 bases. The CDR3 DNA follows: TGTGCCAGCAGTCAACAGGGAACTGGAAACACCATATATTTT. This encodes CASSQQGTGNTIYF.

The rearrangement uses TRBV28 and TRBJ2-7, with D tentatively TRBD2 (6 bases). CDR1 is MDHEN, CDR2 SYDVKM, per germline. The CDR3 is made up of 15 amino acids. V was clipped by 6 bases and J by 1 base, with 16 bases between them. CDR3 nucleotide sequence: TGTGCCAGCAGCCGACGGGGGAGACCTTCCTACGAGCAGTACTTC. Translated, it gives CASSRRGRPSYEQYF.

The CDR3 region is CASSPGQNNQPQHF. The CDR3 bases are TGTGCCAGCTCCCCAGGACAGAACAATCAGCCCCAGCATTTT. The V gene is TRBV18, the J gene TRBJ1-5, with a possible D match to TRBD1 (6 bases). This CDR3 has 14 residues. Germline assignment: CDR1 KGHSH and CDR2 LQKENI. Trimming removed 6 bases at V and 3 bases at J, with 12 bases between. The whole variable domain, filled in from reference TRBV18 and TRBJ1-5, reads NAGVMQNPRHLVRRRGQEARLRCSPMKGHSHVYWYRQLPEEGLKFMVYLQKENIIDESGMPKERFSAEFPKEGPSILRIQQVVRGDSAAYFCASSPGQNNQPQHFGDGTRLSIL.

This chain joins TRBV2 and TRBJ2-1, with D perhaps TRBD2 (7 bases). The germline V and J ends were trimmed by 6 bases and 6 bases, with 15 bases remaining between them. Germline lookup yields CDR1 SNHLY and CDR2 FYNNEI. CDR3 size: 14 residues. CDR3 coding DNA: TGTGCCAGCAGCCAAGGGGGGGTACCCAATGAGCAGTTCTTC. As protein: CASSQGGVPNEQFF. The full variable domain, its missing parts supplied by reference TRBV2 and TRBJ2-1, is EPEVTQTPSHQVTQMGQEVILRCVPISNHLYFYWYRQILGQKVEFLVSFYNNEISEKSEIFDDQFSVERPDGSNFTLKIRSTKLEDSAMYFCASSQGGVPNEQFFGPGTRLTVL.

The rearrangement links TRBV5-1 to TRBJ1-2, with TRBD1 matching 7 bases. CDR1 and CDR2 from the germline V gene are SGHRS and YFSETQ. After removal of 3 bases from V and 6 bases from J, the junction contained 8 bases not matched to a gene. The CDR3 length is 14 residues. The CDR3 sequence is CASSSVEGAHGYTF. The DNA of the CDR3 is TGCGCCAGCAGCTCGGTGGAGGGGGCGCATGGCTACACCTTC.

As concerns this clone: One end of the junction varies from germline; a read error may be responsible. At the DNA level, this CDR3 is encoded by other sequences in the same sample as well. The chain combines TRBV7-3 with TRBJ2-2; 14 positions match TRBD2. The CDR3 sequence is 17 residues long. The germline V gene has CDR1 SGHTA and CDR2 FQGTGA. The CDR3 DNA is TGTGCCAGCAGCCCGACTAGCGGGAGGGTAAACACCGGGGAGTTGTTTTTT. Translation gives CASSPTSGRVNTGELFF.